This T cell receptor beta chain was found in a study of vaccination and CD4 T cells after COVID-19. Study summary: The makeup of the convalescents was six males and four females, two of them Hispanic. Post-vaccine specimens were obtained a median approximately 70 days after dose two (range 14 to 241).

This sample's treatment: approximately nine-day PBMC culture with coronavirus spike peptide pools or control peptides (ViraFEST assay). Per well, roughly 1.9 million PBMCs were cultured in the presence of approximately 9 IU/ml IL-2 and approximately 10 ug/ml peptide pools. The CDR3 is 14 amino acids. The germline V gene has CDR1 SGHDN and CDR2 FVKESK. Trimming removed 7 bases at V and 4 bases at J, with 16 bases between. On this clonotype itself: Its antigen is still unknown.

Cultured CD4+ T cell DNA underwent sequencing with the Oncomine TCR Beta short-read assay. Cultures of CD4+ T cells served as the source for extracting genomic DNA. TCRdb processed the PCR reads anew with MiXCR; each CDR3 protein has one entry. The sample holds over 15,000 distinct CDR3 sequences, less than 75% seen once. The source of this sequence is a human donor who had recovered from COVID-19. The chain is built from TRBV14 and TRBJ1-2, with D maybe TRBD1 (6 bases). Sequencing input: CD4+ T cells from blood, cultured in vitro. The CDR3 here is CASTDSRGGYGYTF. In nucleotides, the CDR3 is TGTGCCAGCACCGATTCCCGAGGGGGCTATGGCTACACCTTC.